The next 7 T cell receptor beta chains were all read from a single sample in a study of human T cells and chemical hapten exposure. Time point given: patch test 2, 6 weeks after DPC sensitization. Treatment of the sample: therapeutic diphenylcyclopropenone sensitization with weekly scalp DPC. TCRdb recomputed calls from the RACE reads with MiXCR, one row per CDR3 protein. The sample has tens of thousands of distinct CDR3 sequences, 6% to 8.5% seen once; the top ten hold about 1.5%. The specimen was whole blood, collected in connection with sensitization to the hapten diphenylcyclopropenone (DPC). The receptors originated from a woman in her 30s with alopecia areata. Some clones in this sample may be carry-over from other donors' samples.

Many counts were recorded for this clonotype. This chain joins TRBV20-1 and TRBJ2-3; the D is unclear. The germline CDR1 and CDR2 sequences are DFQATT and SNEGSKA (reference sequence). The CDR3 consists of 13 residues. V was cut by 0 bases and J by 4 bases, with 8 bases left in between. In DNA form, the CDR3 reads TGCAGTGCTAGAGAGTTGTTCCCAGATACGCAGTATTTT. Translated, it gives CSARELFPDTQYF.

In this sample, this clonotype turned up many times. The V gene is TRBV6-1, the J gene TRBJ1-6, with 7 nucleotides matching TRBD1. Germline-derived CDR1 and CDR2 are MNHNS and SASEGT. The ends lost 4 bases at V and 7 bases at J; junction bases unmatched: 7. The CDR3 length is 15 residues. The CDR3 DNA reads as TGTGCCAGCAGTGGGACGGGACAGTCCAATTCACCCCTCCACTTT. This codes for CASSGTGQSNSPLHF.

The chain has TRBV6-6 and TRBJ2-1; D call uncertain. There are 16 residues in the CDR3. Germline V gene sequence: CDR1 MNHNY, CDR2 SVGAGI (reference sequence). Trimming took off 7 bases at V and 7 bases at J, with 23 bases between the two ends. The CDR3 coding sequence is TGTGCCAGCATCGACGGCCCCACCGTGGTCCCTAATGAGCAGTTCTTC. This encodes CASIDGPTVVPNEQFF.

On this clonotype itself: This may come from a read error, since a much larger clone is one base off. The CDR3 nucleotides read TGTGCCAGCAGTTTAACGGGTGCTCAGCCCCAGCATTTT. Translating gives CASSLTGAQPQHF. V and J are TRBV27 and TRBJ1-5, with D unresolved. Trimming stripped 2 bases from V and 6 bases from J, with 8 bases between. This CDR3 has 13 amino acids. Germline assignment: CDR1 MNHEY and CDR2 SMNVEV (reference sequence).

This clonotype was counted ten times or more. V and J are TRBV5-1 and TRBJ2-5; no definite D call. Trimming cost V 0 bases and J 1 base, with 1 base left between them. The germline gives CDR1 SGHRS, CDR2 YFSETQ. The CDR3 runs 12 residues. CDR3 region: CASSLVQETQYF. As DNA, the CDR3 is TGCGCCAGCAGCTTGGTCCAAGAGACCCAGTACTTC. Using reference TRBV5-1 and TRBJ2-5 for the parts outside the CDR3, the full variable domain is KAGVTQTPRYLIKTRGQQVTLSCSPISGHRSVSWYQQTPGQGLQFLFEYFSETQRNKGNFPGRFSGRQFSNSRSEMNVSTLELGDSALYLCASSLVQETQYFGPGTRLLVL.

This clonotype was observed many times. The chain has TRBV7-2 and TRBJ2-1, with 12 bases matching TRBD2. The CDR3 runs 16 residues. J was trimmed by 9 bases and V by 1 base; bases with no gene match: 7. Germline V gene sequence: CDR1 SGHTA, CDR2 FQGNSA. CDR3 residues: CASSLVHGLAGSEQFF. The CDR3, as DNA: TGTGCCAGCAGCTTAGTTCATGGACTAGCGGGGAGTGAGCAGTTCTTC.

This clonotype was found many times. V gene TRBV29-1 combines with J gene TRBJ2-3; D not certain. The germline V gene has CDR1 SQVTM and CDR2 ANQGSEA. The ends were cut back, 0 bases at V and 1 base at J, with 11 bases in the middle. CDR3 length: 15 residues. DNA for the CDR3: TGCAGCGTTGAAGACCCAGGCGGCGGCACAGATACGCAGTATTTT. It codes for CSVEDPGGGTDTQYF.